This section outlines one T cell receptor (beta chain) sequence together with its context. Its antigen is unknown. The sample holds no much larger clone one base away, and base qualities are not on file. These data belong to a study of cytomegalovirus exposure and HLA in healthy donors (TCRdb year 2017). For context, the study as a whole: An earlier analysis of some 550 of the donors reported 250 to 350 Gb of sequence data and 100 million to 130 million unique TCR beta sequences from about 200 million T cells. An earlier analysis of roughly 580 of the donors used high-throughput TCR beta sequencing to judge whether each TCR beta V gene segment behaved as functional or pseudogenic. The study combined high-throughput TCR immunosequencing, statistical association of individual TCRs with disease status, and machine learning to predict cytomegalovirus infection status. Rather than drawing on any new phenotypic data, the later analysis identified candidate immune exposures from TCR beta sequences and the way those sequences occurred across donors. A separate validation cohort of 90 to 150 different subjects was used in addition to the roughly 620-subject first cohort. The study aimed to test whether signatures of past pathogen exposure could be identified by cataloging public T cell receptors. Several DR-DQ haplotypes were treated as single units for association and clustering because of strong linkage in the cohort. A later genetic analysis used genome-wide SNP genotypes for about 60% of the roughly 700 donors, treating that subset as a discovery cohort. Every discovery cohort repertoire had been produced on one sequencing platform. Among the roughly 400 genotyped donors, 81% belonged to the genetic ancestry cluster associated with self-reported Caucasian donors. Roughly 320 gigabases of sequencing data and 70 million to 95 million unique TCR sequences made up an early release that covered some 640 HLA-typed donors. HLA typing covered class I and class II loci at four-digit resolution. A later analysis re-analyzed previously published TCR beta repertoires from about 600 donors and added high-resolution HLA genotyping to study TCR occurrence patterns. The study used immunosequencing to profile the T cell repertoires of approximately 630 subjects and linked those repertoires to cytomegalovirus serostatus. Donor age, sex, ethnicity and CMV serostatus were collected together with the repertoire data. The number of typed donors differed by locus: about 629-630 for A, B, C, DRB1 and DQB1; 500 to 550 for DQA1; some 610 for DPA1; and approximately 450 for DPB1. Across some 400 genotyped donors of the cohort, an average of roughly 230,000 unique TCR beta nucleotide sequences per donor were sequenced, and approximately 17% of those sequences were non-productive. Overall study results and their limits: An earlier analysis of several hundred of the donors showed that most TCR beta V segments appeared in productive rearrangements either about 90% or about 30% of the time, which broadly matched IMGT annotations. In a later analysis, HLA-associated TCR beta chains showed more clonal expansion and lower generation probabilities than non-associated chains that were equally common. Most TCR sequences were observed very rarely across donors, whereas some public TCRs were present in many individuals. Most CMV-associated TCR beta chains appeared to be HLA-restricted in a later analysis, and the HLA associations seemed to be driven largely by CMV exposure. Immune exposure information for the cohort was limited to CMV serostatus. In the study, around 160 TCR beta chains were listed as associated with cytomegalovirus. Cytomegalovirus status was reported to be diagnosed by the classifier with high specificity and sensitivity in both the original and validation cohorts. Compared with the approximately 600-donor mean, donors in an Asian-associated ancestry cluster had fewer N-insertions in productive TCRs, according to a later genetic analysis. Three of the identified cytomegalovirus-associated TCR beta chains were confirmed in vitro to be specific for cytomegalovirus antigens. Because HLA typing was unavailable for some donors at each locus, only the typed subset was used in association tests. According to a later analysis, TCR association rates differed among HLA loci, with DRB1 alleles showing the most associated TCRs and HLA-C alleles showing the fewest. A further reported finding was that TCR beta sequences accurately predicted the HLA-A and HLA-B alleles for most subjects in the first cohort. Specific HLA alleles were associated with around 18,000 TCR beta sequences at a false discovery rate of 0.05 in a later analysis. A later genetic analysis associated a missense DCLRE1C variant with V-gene and J-gene trimming of TCR beta chains, and an independent cohort replicated the association. Because counts were too low, roughly 16 rarely observed V segments, including chromosome 9 orphons, were excluded from the earlier analysis of 587 of the donors. Some IMGT-functional V segments, including TRBV6-2 and TRBV6-3, could not be distinguished by the 87-base-pair reads and were therefore excluded. According to the authors, the approach could potentially be generalized to other disease states and immunological phenotypes. Correlated functional status among segregating V segments might be attributable to linkage disequilibrium, but an unknown experimental factor could not be ruled out. The presence/absence analyses assumed that sequencing depth was roughly uniform across donors, and that assumption may not be true. A group of highly shared sequence variants was considered likely to be a technical artifact of the sequencing pipeline. When HLA alleles, especially DR and DQ, strongly co-occurred, attributing TCR associations to individual alleles was difficult. The cohort was sequenced for TCR beta chains only, and without alpha or paired-chain data the features that could be detected were limited. In a later analysis, several top co-occurrence clusters were reported to appear linked to parvovirus B19, influenza, CMV and Epstein-Barr virus.

Libraries were built with the immunoSEQ multiplex PCR assay. A mixture of 60 forward primers for TCR Vbeta segments and 13 reverse primers for TCR Jbeta segments was used in the multiplex PCR. The CDR3 region of rearranged TCR beta genes was amplified from genomic DNA by a multiplex PCR assay. The amplified TCR beta libraries were sequenced on the Illumina HiSeq System as 87-base-pair reads. In the authors' own workflow: Across the 600 to 700 repertoires, a later analysis counted 80 million or so unique TCR beta chains, approximately 10 million of which were shared by at least two donors. A nearest-neighbor algorithm error-corrected the raw reads and collapsed the reads into unique sequences, merging closely related sequences to remove PCR and sequencing errors. To assign V, D and J gene segments, CDR3 sequences were aligned to IMGT reference sequences. For a sequence to be retained, at least a six-nucleotide match to both a V gene segment and a J gene segment was required. A rearrangement counted as productive if the CDR3 had no stop codons and remained in frame with V and J, and every other rearrangement counted as non-productive. CDR3 was defined by IMGT convention, running from the second conserved V-encoded cysteine to the conserved J-encoded phenylalanine. The earlier analysis of about 610 of the donors excluded sequences that lacked an unambiguous match to a single V gene segment. An earlier analysis of a few hundred of the donors called V segments functional above 56.7% productive rearrangements and segregating when the between-donor standard deviation exceeded 5%. To diagnose cytomegalovirus status from the catalog of TCR beta chain sequences, a statistical classification framework was built. In a later analysis, V and J genes were assigned by comparing TCR nucleotide sequences against IMGT/GENE-DB human TR gene sequences. Using the TCRdist pipeline, a later analysis assigned CDR3 sequences along with most-parsimonious VDJ recombination scenarios. In a later analysis, every TCR beta chain was defined by the combination of its CDR3 amino acid sequence and its V-gene family, and reads without a unique V-gene family were dropped. To address suspected cross-contamination and a sequencing artifact, a later analysis removed approximately 600 highly shared, low-generation-probability nucleotide sequences. A later analysis calculated a clonal expansion index for each public chain from normalized within-repertoire ranks of inferred template counts. A later analysis computed generation probabilities with a VDJ recombination model fitted to out-of-frame rearrangements, and checked the results against IGoR. In a later analysis, TCR-TCR, TCR-HLA and TCR-CMV co-occurrence was scored with hypergeometric tests, and a repertoire-size bias correction was applied to TCR pairs. A later analysis estimated false discovery rates by permuting HLA or CMV assignments 20 times. A later analysis grouped co-occurring TCRs with DBSCAN, adding TCRdist sequence similarity when clustering within HLA-allele-positive subsets. For co-occurrence clustering, repertoires with fewer than 30,000 or more than 120,000 public chains were excluded, along with roughly 5 repertoires with anomalous nucleotide sharing. TCRdb carries this immuneACCESS record with in-frame sequences only. Its versions omit some clonotypes, under half of them owing to an unresolved V gene in the studies checked, with the rest unexplained. Clonal size and the V and J genes are those of that table, whereas D and trimming came from the DNA. For this sample there are 55,000 to 70,000 clones; under 85% appear just once. Approximately 4.8% of the sample rests with the top ten.

The germline V gene gives CDR1 as LGHNA and CDR2 as YSLEER. The CDR3 runs 15 amino acids, cysteine and phenylalanine included. Only CDR3 DNA remains: 45 bases, in frame from the first base. V gives up 0 bases and J gives up 7 bases, and the segment between their germline ends measures 13 bases. In total, around 600 healthy bone marrow donors made up the cohort. Cohort members were all nominally healthy when sampled, although unrecorded immune exposures were likely present. The donor was CMV seropositive and belonged to the group of 250 to 350 seropositive cohort members. Every donor gave a peripheral blood sample, and the peripheral blood mononuclear cells from that sample were used for TCR beta sequencing. Genomic DNA was extracted from the blood cell samples with the Qiagen DNeasy Blood Extraction Kit.

The sequenced sample was PBMCs. The sequence derives from a male donor in good health and CMV-seropositive. The V and J genes are TRBV4-3 and TRBJ2-1, and perhaps TRBD2 as D gene, on 6 matching bases. The DNA sequence reads TGCGCCAGCAGCCAAGAAGCTTTAGGGAGGAATGAGCAGTTCTTC. Its protein reads: CASSQEALGRNEQFF.